The 10 T cell receptor beta chains reported below all come from one sample, sequenced in a study of T-cell memory formation after mild COVID-19 (dated by TCRdb to the early 2020s). The method was 5' RACE. Data came from an Illumina NovaSeq 6000. The public reads were quality trimmed at Q25 with fastp and then assembled into clones with MiXCR by TCRdb, keeping productive beta chains. Identical CDR3 proteins give one entry, which carries the most common genes and DNA. The sample table shows roughly 480,000 distinct CDR3 sequences, and approximately 23% are seen once. About 12% of the sample comes from the top ten. The sequenced sample consisted of PBMCs or a T cell subset sorted from them (not recorded which). The receptors shown here come from an adult woman who had mild COVID-19 (a few samples of this study predate the infection). The sample titles of this study are shuffled in the database, so cell type and time point are left out; the donor was told from shared clones.

At least ten counts were recorded for this clonotype. The chain is built from TRBV9 and TRBJ1-3; possible D gene TRBD1, 5 bases. CDR3 length equals 15 residues. Germline assignment: CDR1 SGDLS and CDR2 YYNGEE. Trimming took 3 bases from V and 9 from J, leaving 19 bases between them. This CDR3 is CASSALGAKWGTIYF. The DNA for the CDR3 is TGTGCCAGCAGCGCCCTAGGGGCGAAGTGGGGCACCATATATTTT. Full variable domain (outside the CDR3, taken from reference TRBV9 and TRBJ1-3): DSGVTQTPKHLITATGQRVTLRCSPRSGDLSVYWYQQSLDQGLQFLIQYYNGEERAKGNILERFSAQQFPDLHSELNLSSLELGDSALYFCASSALGAKWGTIYFGEGSWLTVV.

This clonotype was detected a few times. The rearrangement links TRBV25-1 to TRBJ2-1; 7 positions match TRBD1. V lost 6 bases to trimming and J lost 9 bases; unmatched junction nucleotides: 11. Germline V gene lookup returns CDR1 MGHDK and CDR2 SYGVNS. The CDR3 is made up of 14 amino acids. This chain's CDR3 is CASRRQGASGEQFF. CDR3 nucleotides: TGTGCCAGCAGGCGACAGGGCGCGAGTGGTGAGCAGTTCTTC. Drawing the rest from reference TRBV25-1 and TRBJ2-1, the complete variable domain is EADIYQTPRYLVIGTGKKITLECSQTMGHDKMYWYQQDPGMELHLIHYSYGVNSTEKGDLSSESTVSRIRTEHFPLTLESARPSHTSQYLCASRRQGASGEQFFGPGTRLTVL.

The chain carries TRBV6-5 and TRBJ2-5, with 13 positions matching TRBD2. This CDR3 comprises 17 residues. Germline V gene sequence: CDR1 MNHEY, CDR2 SVGAGI. Trimming cost V 3 bases and J 6 bases; bases outside gene matches: 10. CDR3 in DNA: TGTGCCAGCAGTTATCGCGGACTAGCGGGAGTCGTGAAGACCCAGTACTTC. This sequence encodes CASSYRGLAGVVKTQYF.

The rearrangement uses TRBV15 and TRBJ2-5; tentative D call: TRBD2 (5 bases). The germline gives CDR1 LNHNV, CDR2 YYDKDF (reference sequence). The CDR3 extends over 12 amino acids. Trimming took 6 bases from V and 0 from J, leaving 5 bases between them. The CDR3 bases are TGTGCCACCAGGGACTACCAAGAGACCCAGTACTTC. Translated, it gives CATRDYQETQYF.

The chain is built from TRBV6-5 and TRBJ2-1; 11 positions agree with TRBD2. This CDR3 is built from 15 residues. Germline V gene sequence: CDR1 MNHEY, CDR2 SVGAGI. J was trimmed by 5 bases and V by 5 bases; bases with no gene match: 5. The CDR3 spells CASSKGGLADNEQFF. The DNA for the CDR3 is TGTGCCAGCAGTAAAGGGGGACTAGCGGACAATGAGCAGTTCTTC.

The rearrangement joins TRBV27 to TRBJ2-7; D possibly corresponds to TRBD1 (6 bases). Germline CDR1 reads MNHEY; CDR2 reads SMNVEV (reference sequence). Between the trimmed V and J ends, which lost 3 bases and 4 bases, there was a span of 19 bases. The length of the CDR3 is 16 residues. CDR3 DNA: TGTGCCAGCAGTTTTGGGGGCCCAACATTTGGATACGAGCAGTACTTC. The encoded protein is CASSFGGPTFGYEQYF.

The chain has TRBV12-3 or TRBV12-4 and TRBJ2-7, with 12 bases lining up with TRBD2. The length of the CDR3 is 17 residues. Trimming at V came to 5 bases and at J to 4 bases, leaving 12 bases not matched to a gene. CDR3 sequence: CASSNSLLAGGRYEQYF. CDR3 sequence (DNA): TGTGCCAGCAGTAACTCCCTTCTAGCGGGAGGGCGGTACGAGCAGTACTTC.

The J gene is TRBJ1-2, the V gene TRBV7-9; D is ambiguous. Germline-derived CDR1 and CDR2 are SEHNR and FQNEAQ (reference sequence). CDR3 length: 13 amino acids. Trimming stripped 2 bases from V and 3 bases from J, with 7 bases between. The DNA for the CDR3 is TGTGCCAGCAGCTTAACGTGGGACTATGGCTACACCTTC. It specifies CASSLTWDYGYTF.

The table lists this clonotype with many counts. The chain joins TRBV5-6 to TRBJ2-3; 8 positions match TRBD2. Germline CDR1 reads SGHDT; CDR2 reads YYEEEE. CDR3 length: 16 amino acids. V lost 2 bases and J lost 0; bases outside the gene matches: 5. The CDR3 DNA follows: TGTGCCAGCAGCTTAAGCGGGGGCCCTAGCACAGATACGCAGTATTTT. This encodes CASSLSGGPSTDTQYF.

V usage is TRBV9 and J usage is TRBJ2-1, with unresolved D. The germline V gene has CDR1 SGDLS and CDR2 YYNGEE. The CDR3 runs 16 residues. V lost 0 bases and J 5 bases, leaving 15 bases between the germline ends. In DNA, the CDR3 is TGTGCCAGCAGCGTAGTGGCAGAGGTAGGCCACAATGAGCAGTTCTTC. Translating it yields CASSVVAEVGHNEQFF.